The 23 T cell receptor beta chains in this list originate from one sample, sequenced in a study of metastatic and nonmetastatic thyroid tumors. TCRdb reprocessed the PCR reads using MiXCR. The sample gives around 15,000 clones, 29% of which show up once; 45% to 50% is in the top ten. None of the patients had undergone any treatment ahead of thyroid surgery. The sequenced sample consisted of tumor tissue. The receptors were gathered from a male donor with papillary thyroid cancer or a benign thyroid nodule (not recorded which). Some clones in this sample may be carry-over from other donors' samples.

This clone appeared many times. The chain uses TRBV20-1 and TRBJ2-3; D may be TRBD1 or TRBD2 (7 bases each). Germline lookup yields CDR1 DFQATT and CDR2 SNEGSKA (reference sequence). V gave up 5 bases and J gave up 3 bases, with 18 bases separating them. The CDR3 contains 15 residues. CDR3 residues: CSARHPGGGTDTQYF. DNA for the CDR3: TGCAGTGCTCGACATCCAGGGGGGGGTACAGATACGCAGTATTTT.

This clone is categorized as medium-sized. The gene calls are TRBV19 and TRBJ1-6; weak D call: TRBD1 (5 bases). CDR1 is LNHDA and CDR2 is SQIVND in the germline V gene (reference sequence). CDR3 length: 17 residues. V was clipped by 2 bases and J by 6 bases, with 17 bases between them. CDR3 in amino acids: CASSIRGRSKRNSPLHF. CDR3 DNA sequence: TGTGCCAGTAGTATAAGGGGCCGAAGCAAGCGTAATTCACCCCTCCACTTT. The full variable domain, its missing parts supplied by reference TRBV19 and TRBJ1-6, is DGGITQSPKYLFRKEGQNVTLSCEQNLNHDAMYWYRQDPGQGLRLIYYSQIVNDFQKGDIAEGYSVSREKKESFPLTVTSAQKNPTAFYLCASSIRGRSKRNSPLHFGNGTRLTVT.

This clone was seen only a few times. V is TRBV6-1 and J is TRBJ1-5; TRBD1 is a possible D gene (5 bases). The CDR3 is 15 amino acids. V gave up 3 bases and J gave up 2 bases, with 11 bases separating them. Germline CDR1 reads MNHNS; CDR2 reads SASEGT. The CDR3 is CASSDWDGGNQPQHF. Here the CDR3 DNA reads TGTGCCAGCAGTGATTGGGACGGGGGCAATCAGCCCCAGCATTTT.

Only a few counts were recorded for this clone. The rearrangement uses TRBV11-2 and TRBJ2-7; 12 nucleotides align to TRBD2. Per germline, CDR1 SGHAT and CDR2 FQNNGV. The CDR3 covers 17 residues. V trimming: 3 bases; J trimming: 2 bases; junction bases outside the gene matches: 8. For the CDR3, the DNA is TGTGCCAGCAGCTTCGGGCGGACTAGCGGGAACACCTACGAGCAGTACTTC. It specifies CASSFGRTSGNTYEQYF. Drawing the rest from reference TRBV11-2 and TRBJ2-7, the complete variable domain is EAGVAQSPRYKIIEKRQSVAFWCNPISGHATLYWYQQILGQGPKLLIQFQNNGVVDDSQLPKDRFSAERLKGVDSTLKIQPAKLEDSAVYLCASSFGRTSGNTYEQYFGPGTRLTVT.

The chain has TRBV30 and TRBJ1-1, with TRBD1 as a possible D gene (5 bases). The ends were cut back, 8 bases at V and 4 bases at J, with 8 bases in the middle. Germline lookup yields CDR1 GTSNPN and CDR2 SVGIG (reference sequence). CDR3 length: 10 amino acids. CDR3 DNA: TGTGCCCGGGGACGCACTGAAGCTTTCTTT. It encodes CARGRTEAFF.

This clone is labeled medium-sized. The V and J genes are TRBV6-4 and TRBJ2-3, with 8 bases that match TRBD2. J lost 2 bases, V lost 3 bases, and 1 base had no gene match. The CDR3 sequence is 14 residues long. The germline CDR1 and CDR2 sequences are MRHNA and SNTAGT. The chain's CDR3 is CASSEAGATDTQYF. CDR3 DNA sequence: TGTGCCAGCAGTGAAGCGGGAGCCACAGATACGCAGTATTTT.

This clone was recorded many times. The V and J genes are TRBV29-1 and TRBJ2-1; D is possibly TRBD2 (6 bases). V dropped 7 bases and J dropped 9 bases, with 19 bases sitting between them. Germline CDR1 SQVTM, CDR2 ANQGSEA. The length of the CDR3 is 13 residues. Here the CDR3 DNA reads TGCAGCGCGCCTAAAACGGGGGATGGTGAGCAGTTCTTC. Protein product: CSAPKTGDGEQFF.

The gene calls are TRBV6-2 or TRBV6-3 and TRBJ1-5, with D hard to call. Trimming cost V 6 bases and J 9 bases, with 18 bases left between them. The CDR3 extends over 14 amino acids. CDR1 and CDR2 from the germline V gene are MNHEY and SVGEGT. CDR3: CASRRSIDQTPQHF. The CDR3 bases are TGTGCCAGCAGGAGGTCGATCGATCAAACGCCCCAGCATTTT.

This clone occurred once. A junction boundary mismatches the germline segment, possibly from a read error. The chain carries TRBV6-1 and TRBJ1-1; 8 nucleotides agree with TRBD1. Germline V gene data show CDR1 as MNHNS and CDR2 as SASEGT. This CDR3 comprises 13 residues. CDR3 nucleotide sequence: TGTGCCAGCACGCGGACAGGGATCACTGAAGGTTTCTTT. Translating it yields CASTRTGITEGFF.

This clone qualifies as medium-sized (0.01 to 0.1%). This chain joins TRBV19 and TRBJ1-4, with 7 bases identical to TRBD1. Trimming at V came to 3 bases and at J to 7 bases, leaving 8 bases not matched to a gene. The CDR3 loop spans 15 amino acids. Germline values: CDR1 LNHDA, CDR2 SQIVND (reference sequence). CDR3 amino acids: CASSIAGTDGEKLFF. The CDR3 nucleotides are TGTGCCAGTAGTATCGCCGGGACAGATGGTGAAAAACTGTTTTTT.

This clone was counted between two and nine times. V is TRBV6-1 and J is TRBJ2-2; 12 bases fit TRBD2. Germline V CDR1 and CDR2: MNHNS, SASEGT. CDR3 length: 17 amino acids. The trim removed 5 bases at V and 3 bases at J, leaving 7 bases unmatched. CDR3 sequence reads: CASSTPGLAGYTGELFF. The CDR3 DNA reads TGTGCCAGCAGTACACCGGGACTAGCGGGTTACACCGGGGAGCTGTTTTTT.

Only one count was recorded for this clone. The junction differs from germline at one of its ends, possibly a read error. The rearrangement links TRBV6-4 to TRBJ2-3, with 7 bases fitting TRBD1. The V gene's germline CDR1 is MRHNA and CDR2 SNTAGT. This CDR3 is 15 amino acids long. The CDR3 reads CASSMTWDSIDTQYF. Written as DNA, the CDR3 is TGTGCCAGCAGTATGACATGGGACAGCATAGATACGCAGTATTTT.

The rearrangement uses TRBV6-1 and TRBJ2-6; D may be TRBD1 or TRBD2 (5 bases each). V was pared by 7 bases and J by 16 bases, with 29 bases between. The CDR3 runs to 16 residues. Per germline, CDR1 MNHNS and CDR2 SASEGT. The CDR3 DNA reads as TGTGCCAGCATCCCCATAGGGACCTCTGGGGCCAACTTGCTGACTTTC. It specifies CASIPIGTSGANLLTF.

This clone was seen many times. CDR3 loop: CAWTRGSAIWGSSYEQYF. The CDR3 bases are TGTGCCTGGACCCGCGGGAGCGCCATTTGGGGATCCTCCTACGAGCAGTACTTC. This rearrangement joins TRBV30 to TRBJ2-7; 7 positions match TRBD2. J lost 0 bases, V lost 4 bases, and 18 bases had no gene match. This CDR3 spans 18 amino acids. In germline, CDR1 is GTSNPN, CDR2 SVGIG (reference sequence). Variable domain in full (rest from reference TRBV30 and TRBJ2-7): SQTIHQWPATLVQPVGSPLSLECTVEGTSNPNLYWYRQAAGRGLQLLFYSVGIGQISSEVPQNLSASRPQDRQFILSSKKLLLSDSGFYLCAWTRGSAIWGSSYEQYFGPGTRLTVT.

Turning to this clone: The missing conserved phenylalanine or tryptophan at the end of this CDR3 makes a read error likely. The chain joins TRBV6-9 to TRBJ1-5, with 7 bases aligning to TRBD1. Germline CDR1 reads MNHGY; CDR2 reads SVAAGI. This CDR3 contains 16 residues. CDR3 sequence (DNA): TGTGACAGCAGTAAGGAACAGGGGTTCGGCAATCAGCCCCAGCATTAT. This gives the protein CDSSKEQGFGNQPQHY.

This clone appeared a few times. The junction does not match germline at one end; this may be a read error. V gene TRBV6-2 or TRBV6-3 combines with J gene TRBJ2-1; D might be TRBD1 (5 bases). CDR1 and CDR2 (germline): MNHEY, SVGEGT. The CDR3 sequence is 18 residues long. CDR3 amino acids: CASIYFGWGRRSYNEQFF. The CDR3 DNA is TGTGCCAGCATTTACTTTGGGTGGGGCCGCCGCTCCTACAATGAGCAGTTCTTC.

This clone was seen ten or more times. Other DNA sequences from this sample encode an identical CDR3 as well. V and J are TRBV6-4 and TRBJ1-6; the D is unclear. The ends were cut back, 2 bases at V and 7 bases at J, with 6 bases in the middle. The CDR3 totals 13 residues. Germline V gives CDR1 MRHNA, CDR2 SNTAGT. This chain's CDR3 is CASSDSENSPLHF. For the CDR3, the DNA is TGTGCCAGCAGTGACAGTGAGAATTCACCCCTCCACTTT.

This clone was counted at least ten times. The rearrangement uses TRBV6-1 and TRBJ1-5; TRBD1 agrees at 8 bases. The CDR3 is 14 residues long. The V and J ends lost 7 bases and 3 bases, in that order; junction bases with no gene match: 5. Germline V gives CDR1 MNHNS, CDR2 SASEGT. This chain's CDR3 is CASMEDRANQPQHF. In nucleotides, the CDR3 is TGTGCCAGCATGGAGGACAGGGCCAATCAGCCCCAGCATTTT.

V gene TRBV5-1 combines with J gene TRBJ2-2, with 7 bases lining up with TRBD1. V lost 9 bases and J lost 3; bases outside the gene matches: 11. Germline V lookup: CDR1 SGHRS, CDR2 YFSETQ. The CDR3 is made up of 15 amino acids. CDR3 loop: CAIKPTTGYTGELFF. The CDR3, as DNA: TGCGCCATCAAACCGACGACAGGGTACACCGGGGAGCTGTTTTTT.

Sample share makes this clone medium-sized. The gene calls are TRBV4-1 and TRBJ2-7; D unresolved. The CDR3 sequence is 12 residues long. Germline CDR1 is MGHRA and CDR2 is YSYEKL. Trimming took off 0 bases at V and 6 bases at J, with 6 bases between the two ends. CDR3 sequence reads: CASSQDYGEQYF. The CDR3 DNA reads TGCGCCAGCAGCCAAGATTACGGCGAGCAGTACTTC.

This clone was recorded only once. The chain combines TRBV18 with TRBJ2-7, with 14 bases matching TRBD2. In germline, CDR1 is KGHSH, CDR2 LQKENI. V dropped 4 bases and J dropped 9; count of bases not matched to a gene: 17. CDR3 length equals 18 residues. DNA of the CDR3: TGTGCCAGCTCACTCAAAGGGGGGTCGGGACTAGCGGGAGAAGGGCAGTACTTC. Its protein product is CASSLKGGSGLAGEGQYF.

The CDR3 DNA sequence: TGCAGTGCCCCTCGGGGGGAAAACAATGAGCAGTTCTTC. This gives the protein CSAPRGENNEQFF. This sequence joins TRBV20-1 and TRBJ2-1; 7 bases agree with TRBD2. The CDR3 has 13 amino acids. V trimming: 6 bases; J trimming: 5 bases; junction bases outside the gene matches: 7. The germline V gene encodes CDR1 DFQATT and CDR2 SNEGSKA (reference sequence).

This clone was seen at least ten times. The J gene is TRBJ1-3, the V gene TRBV12-3 or TRBV12-4, with TRBD1 matching over 7 bases. The CDR3 spans 14 residues. J lost 4 bases, V lost 6 bases, and 6 bases had no gene match. This chain's CDR3 is CASSYRQGGNTIYF. The CDR3 coding sequence is TGTGCCAGCAGCTATCGACAGGGAGGAAACACCATATATTTT.